Below are 10 T cell receptor beta chains sequenced from a single sample in a study of blood T cell repertoires in COVID-19. Repertoires were generated with immunoSEQ multiplex PCR, while TCRdb's copy carries only in-frame clones and drops some. Of approximately 70,000 clones listed, about nine tenths are singletons. Input material: peripheral blood. Receptor source: an older woman with acute or convalescent COVID-19.

The chain joins TRBV12-5 to TRBJ1-1; D unresolved. CDR3 length: 15 amino acids. V was cut by 1 base and J by 4 bases, with 13 bases left in between. From germline, CDR1 is LGHNT and CDR2 FRNRAP. CDR3 coding DNA: TGTGCTAGTGGTTTGGACCATCGGGGTGCCACTGAAGCTTTCTTT. It codes for CASGLDHRGATEAFF.

The gene calls are TRBV30 and TRBJ2-2, with 9 bases lining up with TRBD2. The CDR3 spans 14 residues. Germline CDR1 is GTSNPN and CDR2 is SVGIG (reference sequence). Germline trimming cut 2 bases from V and 6 bases from J; bases unmatched to any gene: 4. In DNA, the CDR3 is TGTGCCTGGAGTATTCTAGCGGGATCCGGGGAGCTGTTTTTT. Translating it yields CAWSILAGSGELFF.

The chain carries TRBV28 and TRBJ2-3; TRBD2 agrees at 11 bases. The CDR3 consists of 17 residues. J lost 0 bases, V lost 7 bases, and 9 bases had no gene match. Germline CDR1 is MDHEN and CDR2 is SYDVKM. CDR3 DNA: TGTGCCAGCACTGATAGCGGGAGGGCCCCTAGCACAGATACGCAGTATTTT. Translation gives CASTDSGRAPSTDTQYF.

This clone has only one observation. The V call is TRBV2, the J call TRBJ2-1, with D tentatively TRBD1 (6 bases). Trimming removed 5 bases from V and 9 bases from J, with 23 bases in between. Per the germline V gene, CDR1 is SNHLY and CDR2 is FYNNEI. This CDR3 region has 16 residues. The CDR3 nucleotides are TGTGCCAGCAGTTTTGACAGGCCTTGGGAAGAAGGTGAGCAGTTCTTC. The encoded protein is CASSFDRPWEEGEQFF. The full variable domain, with the rest looked up from reference TRBV2 and TRBJ2-1, is EPEVTQTPSHQVTQMGQEVILRCVPISNHLYFYWYRQILGQKVEFLVSFYNNEISEKSEIFDDQFSVERPDGSNFTLKIRSTKLEDSAMYFCASSFDRPWEEGEQFFGPGTRLTVL.

The V call is TRBV27, the J call TRBJ1-3, with D perhaps TRBD1 (5 bases). V was pared by 4 bases and J by 0 bases, with 13 bases between. The CDR3 is made up of 16 amino acids. Per germline, CDR1 MNHEY and CDR2 SMNVEV (reference sequence). The CDR3 nucleotides read TGTGCCAGCAGTTCCATGACAGTGAACTCTGGAAACACCATATATTTT. Encoded protein: CASSSMTVNSGNTIYF.

The chain is built from TRBV6-4 and TRBJ1-6; TRBD1 matches 9 bases. V was clipped by 5 bases and J by 6 bases; unmatched bases: 8. Germline lookup yields CDR1 MRHNA and CDR2 SNTAGT. The CDR3 totals 16 residues. The CDR3 DNA reads as TGTGCCAGCAGTCCCGGGACAGGGACGGGTAATTCACCCCTCCACTTT. Its translation: CASSPGTGTGNSPLHF.

The chain joins TRBV18 to TRBJ2-3; D gene ambiguous. CDR3 length equals 13 residues. The V gene lost 3 bases and the J gene lost 5 bases, with 9 bases spanning the gap. Germline CDR1 is KGHSH and CDR2 is LQKENI. The DNA for the CDR3 is TGTGCCAGCTCACCGGGCTTGAAAGATACGCAGTATTTT. It yields the protein CASSPGLKDTQYF.

The chain combines TRBV28 with TRBJ1-2; D may be TRBD1 (6 bases). This CDR3 has 14 amino acids. Germline V gene data show CDR1 as MDHEN and CDR2 as SYDVKM. Trimming removed 4 bases from V and 4 bases from J, with 13 bases in between. CDR3 protein: CASSWGRGTYGYTF. The CDR3 coding sequence is TGTGCCAGCAGTTGGGGGAGGGGGACCTATGGCTACACCTTC.

The chain couples TRBV10-3 to TRBJ1-4; the D gene is possibly TRBD1 (6 bases). Trimming took 4 bases from V and 7 from J, leaving 13 bases between them. Per the germline V gene, CDR1 is ENHRY and CDR2 is SYGVKD. The CDR3 extends over 14 amino acids. CDR3 DNA sequence: TGTGCCATCAGTGCTCAGGGGTGGGGTGAAAAACTGTTTTTT. This encodes CAISAQGWGEKLFF.

This chain links TRBV29-1 with TRBJ1-2, with 8 bases aligning to TRBD1. This CDR3 has 14 residues. Germline CDR1 SQVTM, CDR2 ANQGSEA. Germline trimming cut 4 bases from V and 3 bases from J; bases unmatched to any gene: 7. The CDR3 loop is CSVGGAGGDYGYTF. The CDR3 coding sequence is TGCAGCGTTGGAGGGGCAGGGGGCGACTATGGCTACACCTTC.